The text below deals with one TCR beta chain. Its antigen is still unknown. Per-base quality was not reported, and no clone a single base away is much larger than it. This record comes from a study of beta chain features in type 1 diabetes (dated by TCRdb to 2016 to 2019). For the wider study: Mean age, gender distribution, total cell number and subset yield did not differ between patients and healthy donors. A total of 100 million to 110 million sorted cells were examined across all samples, and a strong correlation was observed between cell number per subset and RNA yield. In the study, recently diagnosed type 1 diabetes patients and matched healthy donors were compared on the TCRB repertoires of their sorted circulating CD4+ T cell subsets. Regulatory and stem cell-like memory subsets were isolated from only 8 patients and roughly 8 healthy donors, whereas naive and central memory subsets came from all 28 donors. What the research found in general, with its limitations: The naive, central memory and regulatory TCRB repertoires appeared to resemble one another more closely among patients than among healthy donors. Only small numbers of individuals were included in the HLA sub-analyses, which left unresolved whether HLA type had any influence on TCRB rearrangement. At VDJ recombination sites, patients with type 1 diabetes made fewer insertions and deleted more nucleotides, a pattern implying thymic rearrangement abnormalities. Type 1 diabetes patients showed a moderate but significant shortening of TCRB CDR3 length in all four CD4+ subsets. Shorter templates might have been favored by PCR, but patient and control samples were amplified and corrected together, so both groups would have been affected equally by any skew. Because cDNA was sequenced instead of genomic DNA, activated cells with high expression could be over-represented, although the groups did not differ in activation or CD3 levels.

The entire amount of isolated RNA was reverse transcribed using the High Capacity cDNA Reverse Transcription Kit, so the sequenced TCRB transcripts were expressed ones. Deep immunoSEQ sequencing was applied to naive, central memory and regulatory T cell samples, giving an average of around 3.8 million total reads per sample. Sorted cells were lysed in RLT buffer, and RNA was extracted using DNase-treated RNeasy Micro or Mini kits according to cell number. Each cell subset was processed separately to prevent cross-contamination, with patient and healthy donor samples processed together. Using the immunoSEQ multiplex PCR, TCRB sequences were amplified from cDNA into 87-bp fragments spanning the CDR3 region. The amplicons were sequenced using the Illumina HiSeq platform. For the original study's pipeline: PCR bias was corrected computationally using synthetic template baselines, and reads within Hamming distance 2 were collapsed, with unmergeable singletons discarded. Reads were aligned against IMGT to assign V, D and J genes, CDR3 length and insertions or deletions at six rearrangement sites. Within each subset, clonotype counts were normalized to sorted cell number, after which true diversity and Gini coefficients were computed with the tcR R package. The overlap coefficient, calculated on TCRB nucleotide sequences, was used to quantify repertoire sharing. As a proxy for the pre-selection repertoire, out-of-frame TCRB sequences from naive cells were analyzed. What TCRdb holds here is the immuneACCESS table cut down to in-frame rearrangements. Part of the clones is not present; checked against another copy, under half of the missing clones reflect an unresolved V gene, and the others are unexplained. V, J and clone size are those of that table, while D and trimming were read from the DNA. For this sample the table gives hundreds of thousands of clones, of which 30% were detected only once. The ten largest clones take up around 0.065% of the sample.

Including the terminal cysteine and phenylalanine, the CDR3 comprises 15 residues. Only the CDR3 region is kept as DNA, spanning 45 bases read in frame from base 1. CDR1 and CDR2, per the germline V gene, are SGDLS and YYNGEE. Here V drops 3 bases and J drops 6 bases, and the junction holds 6 bases not matched to any gene. A single peripheral blood draw of 90 to 150 mL on average was collected from each donor into heparinised tubes. A BD FACSAria II and a panel including CD45RO, CCR7, CD25, CD127, CD95 and CD27 were used to sort naive, central memory, regulatory and stem cell-like memory CD4+ T cells. Every sorted population had a purity above 95%. Right away, PBMCs were isolated by Lymphoprep density gradient centrifugation and were stained directly, with no culture step. So that batch effects would be minimized, each experiment stained and sorted samples in pairs, pairing one healthy donor with one patient.

Rearrangement joined TRBV9 to TRBJ2-1, and 10 junction bases match TRBD1. The receptor was isolated from a young man in good health. The sequencing input was naive CD4+ T cells from blood. What the cell subset or site label conveys for this sample: true naive CD4+ T cells. The DNA sequence reads TGTGCCAGCAGCGGATGGGACAGGGGAGGCAATGAGCAGTTCTTC. Its amino acids are CASSGWDRGGNEQFF.